These 27 T cell receptor beta chains came from one sample sequenced in a study of cytomegalovirus exposure and HLA in healthy donors. Vbeta (60) and Jbeta (13) primers were used in the PCR. The method was immunoSEQ multiplex PCR; TCRdb's version includes in-frame clones alone and lacks a portion of them. The data contain some 170,000 clones, approximately 74% of them singletons. Sequencing input: PBMCs. Receptor source: a woman in her thirties in good health and CMV-seronegative.

This clone was seen only a few times. V is TRBV5-1 and J is TRBJ2-7; 7 bases fit TRBD1. Losses at the gene ends were 0 bases for V and 6 bases for J; bases not matched to a gene: 15. This CDR3 region has 17 residues. From germline, CDR1 is SGHRS and CDR2 YFSETQ. Here the CDR3 reads CASSLGLGDSEDSEQYF. CDR3 nucleotides: TGCGCCAGCAGCTTGGGTTTGGGGGACAGCGAGGACAGCGAGCAGTACTTC.

There are a few counts of this clone. The rearrangement joins TRBV13 to TRBJ1-2, with a weak D call TRBD1 (6 bases). From germline, CDR1 is PRHDT and CDR2 FYEKMQ (reference sequence). The ends were cut back, 0 bases at V and 0 bases at J, with 14 bases in the middle. The CDR3 totals 17 residues. Here the CDR3 reads CASSLGQGLGTNYGYTF. In nucleotides, the CDR3 is TGTGCCAGCAGCTTAGGTCAGGGGTTGGGGACTAACTATGGCTACACCTTC.

The chain recombines TRBV9 with TRBJ2-2; 11 positions agree with TRBD2. V lost 1 base, J lost 4 bases, and 3 bases stayed unmatched. The CDR3 runs to 16 residues. Germline lookup yields CDR1 SGDLS and CDR2 YYNGEE. CDR3 loop: CASSVTSGRRTGELFF. CDR3 bases: TGTGCCAGCAGCGTAACTAGCGGGAGACGCACCGGGGAGCTGTTTTTT.

This clone showed up just a few times. The chain combines TRBV28 with TRBJ1-5, with D possibly being TRBD1 (5 bases). The CDR3 length is 15 residues. Trimming removed 7 bases from V and 2 bases from J, with 15 bases in between. Germline-derived CDR1 and CDR2 are MDHEN and SYDVKM. The CDR3 reads CASTKGTFGNQPQHF. CDR3 nucleotides: TGTGCCAGCACTAAGGGGACTTTTGGCAATCAGCCCCAGCATTTT.

The chain employs TRBV7-2 and TRBJ2-3; unclear D gene. This CDR3 spans 14 amino acids. V was pared by 1 base and J by 2 bases, with 7 bases between. Germline V gives CDR1 SGHTA, CDR2 FQGNSA. The CDR3 DNA follows: TGTGCCAGCAGCTTAGGGGCATACACAGATACGCAGTATTTT. Residues: CASSLGAYTDTQYF.

This chain connects TRBV21-1 to TRBJ1-1. TRBV21-1 is assigned pseudogene status. CDR3 length: 16 residues. The CDR3 loop reads CASSKVTREMNTEAFF. CDR3 DNA sequence: TGTGCCAGCAGCAAAGTAACCCGGGAAATGAACACTGAAGCTTTCTTT.

The CDR3 loop is CASRDRRNQPQHF. The CDR3 bases are TGTGCCAGCAGGGACAGGAGGAATCAGCCCCAGCATTTT. The V and J genes are TRBV6-1 and TRBJ1-5; TRBD1 matches 7 bases. Trimming removed 6 bases from V and 4 bases from J; junction bases left unmatched: 3. There are 13 residues in the CDR3. Germline V lookup: CDR1 MNHNS, CDR2 SASEGT.

V usage is TRBV5-4 and J usage is TRBJ2-5; D might be TRBD2 (6 bases). TRBJ2-7 explains the end of the DNA better; the J call may be wrong. The CDR3 covers 13 residues. CDR1 and CDR2 from the germline V gene are SGHNT and YYREEE (reference sequence). The CDR3 region is CASRQRLDGEQYF. CDR3 in DNA: TGTGCCAGCAGGCAACGACTAGACGGCGAGCAGTACTTC.

There are a few counts of this clone. V usage is TRBV13 and J usage is TRBJ2-1, with 9 bases matching TRBD1. The CDR3 loop spans 15 amino acids. With 4 bases clipped from V and 1 base from J, the junction kept 2 bases outside the gene matches. CDR1 is PRHDT, CDR2 FYEKMQ, per germline (reference sequence). The CDR3 DNA sequence: TGTGCCAGCAGCTCACAGGGGGCATCCTACAATGAGCAGTTCTTC. This translates into CASSSQGASYNEQFF.

V and J are TRBV9 and TRBJ2-1; 10 bases are a match to TRBD2. The CDR3 length is 16 residues. Trimming removed 3 bases from V and 8 bases from J; junction bases left unmatched: 11. Germline V gives CDR1 SGDLS, CDR2 YYNGEE. The CDR3, as DNA: TGTGCCAGCAGCGAAGGGACTAGCGCACTAGTCGATGAGCAGTTCTTC. It specifies CASSEGTSALVDEQFF.

This clone was seen only once. The rearrangement joins TRBV4-1 to TRBJ1-2, with TRBD1 matching 7 bases. The germline CDR1 and CDR2 sequences are MGHRA and YSYEKL. V lost 6 bases and J lost 5; bases outside the gene matches: 12. CDR3 length: 15 amino acids. CDR3 sequence reads: CASRPGGGGRYGYTF. CDR3 sequence (DNA): TGCGCCAGCAGACCTGGTGGAGGGGGCCGGTATGGCTACACCTTC.

J is TRBJ1-1 and V is TRBV29-1, with 7 bases that match TRBD1. Trimming removed 7 bases from V and 0 bases from J; junction bases left unmatched: 2. Germline V gene lookup returns CDR1 SQVTM and CDR2 ANQGSEA. This CDR3 has 12 amino acids. CDR3 region: CSAGQMNTEAFF. CDR3 coding DNA: TGCAGCGCGGGACAGATGAACACTGAAGCTTTCTTT.

This clone was recorded a few times. The chain couples TRBV2 to TRBJ1-1; tentatively, D is TRBD1 (5 bases). CDR3 length equals 13 residues. CDR1 is SNHLY, CDR2 FYNNEI, per germline. V dropped 11 bases and J dropped 1 base, with 14 bases sitting between them. The CDR3 sequence is CASLRRGNTEAFF. As DNA, the CDR3 is TGTGCCTCCCTTCGGAGGGGGAACACTGAAGCTTTCTTT.

A single count supports this clone. V and J are TRBV5-4 and TRBJ2-1; 8 bases match TRBD2. CDR3 length equals 15 residues. The J segment lost 5 bases and the V segment lost 0 bases, leaving 4 bases of the junction unmatched. The germline V gene has CDR1 SGHNT and CDR2 YYREEE (reference sequence). CDR3 in amino acids: CASSLAAGVNNEQFF. CDR3 nucleotides: TGTGCCAGCAGCTTGGCAGCGGGAGTCAACAATGAGCAGTTCTTC.

As regards this clone: Mismatch with germline at one junction end may stem from a read error. The chain joins TRBV7-7 to TRBJ1-2, with 9 bases aligning to TRBD1. Germline CDR1 and CDR2: SSHAT and FNYEAQ (reference sequence). CDR3 length: 14 residues. This CDR3 reads CASSLVGTGNGYTF. The DNA for the CDR3 is TGTGCTAGCAGCTTAGTCGGGACAGGGAATGGCTACACCTTC.

The V call is TRBV4-2, the J call TRBJ2-7; 11 positions match TRBD1. Germline V lookup: CDR1 LGHNA, CDR2 YNFKEQ. The CDR3 contains 14 residues. Trimming at V came to 5 bases and at J to 5 bases, leaving 5 bases not matched to a gene. Here the CDR3 DNA reads TGTGCCAGCAGCTATGGACAGGGGGCCCACGAGCAGTACTTC. Translation gives CASSYGQGAHEQYF.

The chain recombines TRBV4-1 with TRBJ2-7, with TRBD1 as a possible D gene (6 bases). Germline loops: CDR1 MGHRA, CDR2 YSYEKL. The CDR3 extends over 14 amino acids. Trimming left V 0 bases short and J 3 bases short, with 9 bases between. The CDR3 nucleotides are TGCGCCAGCAGCCAAGAATGGGACATCTACGAGCAGTACTTC. Translating gives CASSQEWDIYEQYF.

J is TRBJ1-3 and V is TRBV14; a weak D match, TRBD1 (5 bases). Germline V lookup: CDR1 SGHDN, CDR2 FVKESK. Trimming pared 4 bases from V and 3 bases from J, leaving 10 bases between. The CDR3 totals 14 residues. The CDR3: CASSLEDSGNTIYF. DNA of the CDR3: TGTGCCAGCAGCCTTGAAGACAGTGGAAACACCATATATTTT.

This chain joins TRBV6-1 and TRBJ1-6; no firm D call. Trimming removed 1 base at V and 2 bases at J, with 12 bases between. The CDR3 extends over 17 amino acids. Germline loops: CDR1 MNHNS, CDR2 SASEGT. The CDR3 is CASSEDWRTTYNSPLHF. The CDR3 coding sequence is TGTGCCAGCAGTGAAGATTGGAGAACTACCTATAATTCACCCCTCCACTTT.

The chain joins TRBV7-9 to TRBJ2-1, with 7 bases fitting TRBD1. CDR1 is SEHNR and CDR2 is FQNEAQ in the germline V gene (reference sequence). This CDR3 region has 17 residues. The V gene end was trimmed by 3 bases and the J gene end by 0 bases; junction bases not matched to a gene: 8. For the CDR3, the DNA is TGTGCCAGCAGCTTTGCCCGGGACAGCAACTCCTACAATGAGCAGTTCTTC. It yields the protein CASSFARDSNSYNEQFF.

This clone came up once. V usage is TRBV7-2 and J usage is TRBJ2-7, with TRBD2 matching over 9 bases. The CDR3 is 16 amino acids. Germline-derived CDR1 and CDR2 are SGHTA and FQGNSA. V trimming: 5 bases; J trimming: 0 bases; junction bases outside the gene matches: 8. The CDR3 is CASSTGLAGSSYEQYF. The CDR3, as DNA: TGTGCCAGCAGCACAGGTCTAGCGGGGAGCTCCTACGAGCAGTACTTC.

The genes are TRBV5-1 and TRBJ1-1; the match to TRBD1 covers 7 bases. The CDR3 has 15 amino acids. Germline lookup yields CDR1 SGHRS and CDR2 YFSETQ. J lost 0 bases, V lost 2 bases, and 4 bases had no gene match. The CDR3 DNA sequence: TGCGCCAGCAGCTTTGCCGGGACAGTGAACACTGAAGCTTTCTTT. It yields the protein CASSFAGTVNTEAFF.

This rearrangement joins TRBV7-6 to TRBJ2-3; 8 positions match TRBD2. CDR1 is SGHVS, CDR2 FNYEAQ, per germline. The CDR3 spans 16 residues. J gave up 4 bases and V 1 base, and 7 bases lay outside the gene matches. DNA for the CDR3: TGTGCCAGCAGCTTAGACGGGGGGGGCTTGTCAGATACGCAGTATTTT. It codes for CASSLDGGGLSDTQYF.

This rearrangement joins TRBV30 to TRBJ1-1, with 7 bases identical to TRBD1. Germline V gives CDR1 GTSNPN, CDR2 SVGIG (reference sequence). Trimming removed 4 bases from V and 7 bases from J; junction bases left unmatched: 9. The CDR3 loop spans 13 amino acids. The CDR3 loop reads CAWTGQAHDEAFF. The CDR3 DNA sequence: TGTGCCTGGACCGGACAGGCCCACGATGAAGCTTTCTTT.

This clone occurred a few times. The chain has TRBV29-1 and TRBJ1-4; 9 nucleotides agree with TRBD1. Germline trimming cut 6 bases from V and 3 bases from J; bases unmatched to any gene: 5. The CDR3 has 14 amino acids. Germline V gene lookup returns CDR1 SQVTM and CDR2 ANQGSEA. CDR3 in amino acids: CSVDRTGANEKLFF. The CDR3 DNA reads as TGCAGCGTCGACCGGACAGGGGCTAATGAAAAACTGTTTTTT.

This clone was observed a few times. The gene calls are TRBV11-2 and TRBJ2-7, with a possible D match to TRBD1 (6 bases). Trimming took 0 bases from V and 0 from J, leaving 12 bases between them. Germline V gives CDR1 SGHAT, CDR2 FQNNGV. This CDR3 is built from 16 residues. The CDR3 DNA reads TGTGCCAGCAGCTTAGATCTGGACAGCCTCTCCTACGAGCAGTACTTC. This codes for CASSLDLDSLSYEQYF.

J is TRBJ1-6 and V is TRBV1; no check of the table's D call, TRBD1, against the DNA was made. TRBV1 is a known pseudogene. The CDR3 loop spans 15 amino acids. CDR3 nucleotides: TGCACCAGCATCCCGCGGAACAGGGAAGGTTCACCCCTCCACTTT. Encoded protein: CTSIPRNREGSPLHF.